The present entry profiles one T cell receptor beta chain with its context. This CDR3 is 13 amino acids long. The V and J ends lost 5 bases and 7 bases respectively, with 11 bases between them. CDR1 SGHTA and CDR2 FQGNSA come from the germline V gene. This specimen belongs to a study of blood T cell repertoires in COVID-19. Assay: immunoSEQ multiplex PCR; the TCRdb copy retains only in-frame clones and omits some. The sample gives roughly 49,000 clones, more than 80% of which show up once; 16% is in the top ten. The sample comprised peripheral blood. This sequence joins TRBV7-2 and TRBJ2-2; D is possibly TRBD2 (6 bases). This receptor was obtained from a man in his forties with acute or convalescent COVID-19. CDR3 sequence (DNA): TGTGCCAGCAGCGTGCGGGGTGTCGGGGAGCTGTTTTTT. Translation: CASSVRGVGELFF.